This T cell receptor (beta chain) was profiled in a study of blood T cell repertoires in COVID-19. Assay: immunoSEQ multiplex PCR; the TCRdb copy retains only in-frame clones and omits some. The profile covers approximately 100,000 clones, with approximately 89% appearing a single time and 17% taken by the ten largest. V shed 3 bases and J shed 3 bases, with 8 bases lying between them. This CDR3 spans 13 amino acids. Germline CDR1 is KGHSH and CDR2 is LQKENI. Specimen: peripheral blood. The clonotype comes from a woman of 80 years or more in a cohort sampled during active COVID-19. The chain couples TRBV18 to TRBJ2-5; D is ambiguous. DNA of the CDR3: TGTGCCAGCTCACCCTATTTCGAAGAGACCCAGTACTTC. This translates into CASSPYFEETQYF.